Listed here are 19 T cell receptor beta chains from one sample, sequenced in a study of PD-1 blockade in mismatch repair-deficient tumors. Clones were sequenced by immunoSEQ multiplex PCR, and TCRdb holds only the in-frame ones, with some missing. The table lists more than 95,000 clones, about 85% of them singletons. Source: peripheral blood, taken 44 weeks after starting pembrolizumab. The receptors derive from an adult with mismatch repair-deficient cancer.

The rearrangement joins TRBV7-9 to TRBJ1-1, with 9 bases aligning to TRBD1. The CDR3 loop spans 17 amino acids. V lost 2 bases and J lost 3; bases outside the gene matches: 10. Germline values: CDR1 SEHNR, CDR2 FQNEAQ (reference sequence). The chain's CDR3 is CASSLRGDRVVYTEAFF. For the CDR3, the DNA is TGTGCCAGCAGCTTAAGAGGGGACAGGGTAGTGTACACTGAAGCTTTCTTT.

J is TRBJ2-5 and V is TRBV29-1; weak D call: TRBD1 (5 bases). This CDR3 has 12 amino acids. Germline CDR1 reads SQVTM; CDR2 reads ANQGSEA. V was shortened by 6 bases and J by 4 bases, with 12 bases between the two germline ends. The CDR3 coding sequence is TGCAGCGTGACCAGGGATCGAGAGACCCAGTACTTC. Its protein is CSVTRDRETQYF.

The CDR3 coding sequence is TGTGCCAGCATTCGTCGAAACACCATATATTTT. Protein sequence: CASIRRNTIYF. The rearrangement joins TRBV11-2 to TRBJ1-3; D is undetermined. V lost 7 bases and J 5 bases, leaving 6 bases between the germline ends. CDR1 and CDR2 from the germline V gene are SGHAT and FQNNGV. CDR3 length: 11 residues.

This clone was seen just once. The genes are TRBV11-3 and TRBJ2-5; D possibly corresponds to TRBD2 (7 bases). This CDR3 has 13 residues. Per germline, CDR1 SGHNT and CDR2 YENEEA. The V gene lost 2 bases and the J gene lost 12 bases, with 16 bases spanning the gap. The CDR3 loop reads CASSLWRGTPEYF. In nucleotides, the CDR3 is TGTGCCAGCAGCTTATGGCGGGGGACACCCGAGTACTTC.

The J gene is TRBJ1-1, the V gene TRBV7-8; D possibly corresponds to TRBD1 (5 bases). Germline V gene data show CDR1 as SGHVS and CDR2 as FQNEAQ. The CDR3 extends over 16 amino acids. V was clipped by 6 bases and J by 4 bases, with 21 bases between them. The CDR3 reads CASRKVAGSGGTEAFF. CDR3 coding DNA: TGTGCCAGCAGAAAAGTGGCGGGGTCGGGGGGCACTGAAGCTTTCTTT.

The chain has TRBV18 and TRBJ2-3; 8 nucleotides align to TRBD2. The CDR3 is made up of 16 amino acids. Per the germline V gene, CDR1 is KGHSH and CDR2 is LQKENI. The V gene end was trimmed by 0 bases and the J gene end by 0 bases; junction bases not matched to a gene: 2. CDR3: CASSPPTGGSTDTQYF. The CDR3 bases are TGTGCCAGCTCACCACCAACGGGAGGGAGCACAGATACGCAGTATTTT.

The rearrangement links TRBV7-9 to TRBJ1-3; D ambiguous. V lost 10 bases to trimming and J lost 3 bases, with 10 bases between them. The CDR3 is 12 amino acids. Looked up from germline, CDR1 is SEHNR and CDR2 is FQNEAQ (reference sequence). The CDR3 sequence is CATWVDGNTIYF. The CDR3 coding sequence is TGTGCCACTTGGGTAGATGGAAACACCATATATTTT.

The V and J genes are TRBV4-3 and TRBJ2-1, with D maybe TRBD2 (6 bases). V lost 2 bases and J 0 bases, leaving 14 bases between the germline ends. The CDR3 totals 17 residues. Germline V gives CDR1 LGHNA, CDR2 YSLEER. This CDR3 reads CASSQSMAGSSYNEQFF. The DNA for the CDR3 is TGCGCCAGCAGCCAATCAATGGCGGGGAGCTCCTACAATGAGCAGTTCTTC.

The gene calls are TRBV6-5 and TRBJ2-2; 7 nucleotides align to TRBD2. J lost 6 bases, V lost 5 bases, and 6 bases had no gene match. The germline gives CDR1 MNHEY, CDR2 SVGAGI. The CDR3 is 14 amino acids. As DNA, the CDR3 is TGTGCCAGCAGTAAAATGGGGGGGGCCGGGGAGCTGTTTTTT. Amino acid sequence: CASSKMGGAGELFF.

The genes are TRBV6-4 and TRBJ1-5; the D gene is possibly TRBD1 (5 bases). Trimming removed 3 bases from V and 7 bases from J, with 16 bases in between. This CDR3 is 15 amino acids long. From germline, CDR1 is MRHNA and CDR2 SNTAGT. The CDR3 DNA reads as TGTGCCAGCAGTGAAGGCAGGGCGGATGGGCAGCCCCAGCATTTT. This gives the protein CASSEGRADGQPQHF.

This rearrangement joins TRBV12-5 to TRBJ2-3, with TRBD1 matching 7 bases. V was pared by 3 bases and J by 4 bases, with 7 bases of the junction left unmatched. CDR1 and CDR2 (germline): LGHNT, FRNRAP. The CDR3 is 15 amino acids. CDR3 nucleotides: TGTGCTAGTGGTTTCCTGACAGGGCCGGCAGATACGCAGTATTTT. It specifies CASGFLTGPADTQYF.

The count of this clone is one. The chain couples TRBV15 to TRBJ2-2; 7 positions agree with TRBD1. Germline CDR1 is LNHNV and CDR2 is YYDKDF (reference sequence). Trimming removed 3 bases from V and 3 bases from J; junction bases left unmatched: 4. This CDR3 spans 15 amino acids. The CDR3 DNA reads TGTGCCACCAGCAGCTCCAGGGGGTACACCGGGGAGCTGTTTTTT. This gives the protein CATSSSRGYTGELFF. The whole variable domain, remainder taken from reference TRBV15 and TRBJ2-2, is DAMVIQNPRYQVTQFGKPVTLSCSQTLNHNVMYWYQQKSSQAPKLLFHYYDKDFNNEADTPDNFQSRRPNTSFCFLDIRSPGLGDTAMYLCATSSSRGYTGELFFGEGSRLTVL.

This clone was observed a single time. The V and J genes are TRBV5-6 and TRBJ2-7; TRBD2 matches at 7 bases. The V gene's germline CDR1 is SGHDT and CDR2 YYEEEE. This CDR3 is 15 amino acids long. Losses at the gene ends were 1 base for V and 0 bases for J; bases not matched to a gene: 4. In nucleotides, the CDR3 is TGTGCCAGCAGCTTGTTTGGCGGGGGCTCCTACGAGCAGTACTTC. It encodes CASSLFGGGSYEQYF.

The chain links TRBV19 to TRBJ2-2; 11 positions agree with TRBD2. This CDR3 region has 20 residues. The junction had 14 bases not matched to a gene; V was cut back by 0 bases and J by 5 bases. Germline assignment: CDR1 LNHDA and CDR2 SQIVND (reference sequence). Here the CDR3 DNA reads TGTGCCAGTAGTATAGAGGCGACTAGCGGGACTCCACGGGTAACCGGGGAGCTGTTTTTT. The encoded protein is CASSIEATSGTPRVTGELFF.

In this sample, this clone turned up once. This rearrangement joins TRBV28 to TRBJ2-2; 8 nucleotides match TRBD2. This CDR3 spans 14 amino acids. J gave up 4 bases and V 9 bases, and 7 bases lay outside the gene matches. Germline V lookup: CDR1 MDHEN, CDR2 SYDVKM. This CDR3 is CASTGGPFTGELFF. CDR3 DNA: TGTGCCAGTACGGGAGGGCCGTTCACCGGGGAGCTGTTTTTT. Full variable domain (remainder filled in from reference TRBV28 and TRBJ2-2): DVKVTQSSRYLVKRTGEKVFLECVQDMDHENMFWYRQDPGLGLRLIYFSYDVKMKEKGDIPEGYSVSREKKERFSLILESASTNQTSMYLCASTGGPFTGELFFGEGSRLTVL.

The rearrangement links TRBV29-1 to TRBJ2-3, with D possibly being TRBD2 (5 bases). There are 13 residues in the CDR3. Germline CDR1 SQVTM, CDR2 ANQGSEA. Trimming removed 8 bases at V and 4 bases at J, with 16 bases between. The CDR3 DNA reads as TGCAGCTCAGCGGCAGCACGGGCAGATACGCAGTATTTT. It is translated as CSSAAARADTQYF.

This clone was counted once. The chain links TRBV27 to TRBJ2-7; 10 nucleotides align to TRBD2. This CDR3 has 15 residues. J lost 4 bases, V lost 5 bases, and 8 bases had no gene match. CDR1 is MNHEY, CDR2 SMNVEV, per germline (reference sequence). The CDR3: CASSLSLAGAYEQYF. DNA of the CDR3: TGTGCCAGCAGTCTCTCGCTAGCGGGAGCATACGAGCAGTACTTC.

This chain joins TRBV29-1 and TRBJ2-2, with 7 nucleotides matching TRBD1. Germline V lookup: CDR1 SQVTM, CDR2 ANQGSEA. CDR3 length: 14 residues. The J segment lost 1 base and the V segment lost 5 bases, leaving 4 bases of the junction unmatched. The CDR3 loop reads CSVRRTGNTGELFF. The CDR3 nucleotides are TGCAGCGTTCGACGGACAGGGAACACCGGGGAGCTGTTTTTT.

V gene TRBV5-4 combines with J gene TRBJ2-7; D may be TRBD1 or TRBD2 (5 bases each). The CDR3 is made up of 15 amino acids. Germline CDR1 and CDR2: SGHNT and YYREEE (reference sequence). V lost 5 bases and J 0 bases, leaving 15 bases between the germline ends. CDR3 nucleotides: TGTGCCAGCAGTGTTGGGAGCAGGGCCTCCTACGAGCAGTACTTC. Protein: CASSVGSRASYEQYF. Complete variable domain (other parts from reference TRBV5-4 and TRBJ2-7): ETGVTQSPTHLIKTRGQQVTLRCSSQSGHNTVSWYQQALGQGPQFIFQYYREEENGRGNFPPRFSGLQFPNYSSELNVNALELDDSALYLCASSVGSRASYEQYFGPGTRLTVT.